Below, 9 T cell receptor beta chains from the same sample are listed, as sequenced in a study of molecular identifiers for immune sequencing clone quantification. One entry per CDR3 protein, called by TCRdb with MiXCR from the PCR reads. The repertoire includes about 510,000 distinct CDR3 sequences, 25% of them detected once, and around 0.78% sits in the top ten. The sequencing input was naive CD8+ T cells from blood, with Jurkat cell RNA spiked in. Subset indicated: FACS-sorted CD8+CD4-CCR7+CD45RA+ naive T cells. These receptors were taken from a human donor in good health. Some libraries in this study had Jurkat cell RNA spiked in.

This clonotype was picked up many times. The chain carries TRBV5-5 and TRBJ1-1; tentative D call: TRBD1 (5 bases). Trimming left V 6 bases short and J 6 bases short, with 21 bases between. The CDR3 is made up of 15 amino acids. In germline, CDR1 is SGHKS, CDR2 YYEKEE (reference sequence). This chain's CDR3 is CASIGGTRTFPEAFF. CDR3 DNA: TGTGCCAGCATTGGGGGGACTCGCACGTTCCCTGAAGCTTTCTTT.

This clonotype was counted many times. J is TRBJ2-2 and V is TRBV29-1; no firm D call. This CDR3 is 13 amino acids long. The germline V and J ends were trimmed by 4 bases and 2 bases, with 8 bases remaining between them. The germline gives CDR1 SQVTM, CDR2 ANQGSEA. CDR3 coding DNA: TGCAGCGTTGTTCCCACAAACACCGGGGAGCTGTTTTTT. It translates to CSVVPTNTGELFF.

This clonotype was detected only a few times. The V call is TRBV2, the J call TRBJ1-1, with a possible D match to TRBD1 (6 bases). Germline CDR1 SNHLY, CDR2 FYNNEI. This CDR3 spans 14 amino acids. The V end lost 7 bases, the J end lost 3 bases, and 15 bases lay between the germline ends. The CDR3 DNA sequence: TGTGCCAGCACCCCGGGGGGGGGCTACACTGAAGCTTTCTTT. Amino acid sequence: CASTPGGGYTEAFF.

Comments on this clonotype: This may be a read error: a much more frequent sequence differs by one nucleotide. The chain links TRBV4-2 to TRBJ2-7, with 7 bases that match TRBD1. CDR3 length: 14 residues. Germline assignment: CDR1 LGHNA and CDR2 YNFKEQ. For the CDR3, the DNA is TGTGCCGGCAGCCAAGAGGGACAGTTCTACGAGCAGTACTTC. Translating it yields CAGSQEGQFYEQYF.

The CDR3 reads CASSLAGVGSPWEKLFF. CDR3 in DNA: TGTGCCAGCAGCTTGGCTGGGGTCGGCAGTCCTTGGGAAAAACTGTTTTTT. The chain employs TRBV5-6 and TRBJ1-4; D is ambiguous. V was trimmed by 0 bases and J by 8 bases, leaving 20 bases between them. Looked up from germline, CDR1 is SGHDT and CDR2 is YYEEEE. The length of the CDR3 is 17 residues.

This clonotype came up many times. The chain has TRBV29-1 and TRBJ2-7, with D tentatively TRBD2 (5 bases). The CDR3 has 13 amino acids. V shed 6 bases and J shed 0 bases, with 12 bases lying between them. The germline V gene encodes CDR1 SQVTM and CDR2 ANQGSEA. CDR3 nucleotides: TGCAGCGTACCCGGGGTCAGCTCCTACGAGCAGTACTTC. Protein sequence: CSVPGVSSYEQYF.

V and J are TRBV19 and TRBJ2-7; D not certain. Trimming took 3 bases from V and 2 from J, leaving 11 bases between them. Per the germline V gene, CDR1 is LNHDA and CDR2 is SQIVND (reference sequence). The CDR3 is 14 amino acids. The CDR3 loop is CASSILYGAYEQYF. For the CDR3, the DNA is TGTGCCAGTAGTATTCTTTACGGAGCCTACGAGCAGTACTTC. The variable domain in full, with the rest retrieved from reference TRBV19 and TRBJ2-7, is DGGITQSPKYLFRKEGQNVTLSCEQNLNHDAMYWYRQDPGQGLRLIYYSQIVNDFQKGDIAEGYSVSREKKESFPLTVTSAQKNPTAFYLCASSILYGAYEQYFGPGTRLTVT.

Only a few counts were recorded for this clonotype. The V call is TRBV20-1, the J call TRBJ2-7; unclear D gene. Germline-derived CDR1 and CDR2 are DFQATT and SNEGSKA (reference sequence). Deletions cut 5 bases from V and 0 bases from J, with 17 bases between. The CDR3 has 15 amino acids. The chain's CDR3 is CSAFPLGQTSYEQYF. The CDR3 DNA sequence: TGCAGTGCTTTTCCCCTCGGCCAAACCTCCTACGAGCAGTACTTC.

Remarks on this clonotype: The final CDR3 position lacks the conserved phenylalanine or tryptophan, pointing to a likely read error. This rearrangement joins TRBV3-1 to TRBJ2-7; possible D gene TRBD2, 6 bases. This CDR3 spans 13 amino acids. The V end was cut by 6 bases, the J end by 7 bases, with 16 bases between. Germline assignment: CDR1 LGHDT and CDR2 YNNKEL (reference sequence). The CDR3 DNA is TGTGCCAGCAGTCCCCCGGGCGCGGGAGAGCAGTACATC. Residues: CASSPPGAGEQYI.